A single sample gave rise to the 31 T cell receptor beta chains below, sequenced in a study of patients and donors after allogeneic stem cell transplantation. TCRdb redid the calling of the RT-PCR reads with MiXCR, one entry per CDR3 protein. Among 150,000 to 250,000 distinct CDR3 sequences listed, 41% were seen once. The material sequenced was blood, either unsorted or a sorted T cell fraction (not recorded which). The receptors originated from a human donor who was either an allogeneic HSCT recipient or a stem cell or donor lymphocyte infusion donor (not recorded which). It is not recorded whose cells these are; they may come from a transplant donor.

The chain couples TRBV20-1 to TRBJ1-6; TRBD1 might be the D (5 bases). CDR3 size: 15 residues. V lost 4 bases and J lost 4, with 14 bases in between. Germline V gives CDR1 DFQATT, CDR2 SNEGSKA (reference sequence). This CDR3 reads CSAIGWEGYNSPLHF. The CDR3 DNA reads TGCAGTGCTATCGGTTGGGAGGGGTATAATTCACCCCTCCACTTT.

This clonotype was detected a few times. The chain carries TRBV7-9 and TRBJ1-1; no clear D gene. Germline loops: CDR1 SEHNR, CDR2 FQNEAQ (reference sequence). This CDR3 contains 16 residues. Trimming removed 1 base from V and 2 bases from J, with 14 bases in between. For the CDR3, the DNA is TGTGCCAGCAGCTTAGGCCGGGAGAGGCTAAACACTGAAGCTTTCTTT. Protein product: CASSLGRERLNTEAFF.

This clonotype was seen only a few times. The rearrangement uses TRBV6-6 and TRBJ1-3, with 7 bases lining up with TRBD1. The CDR3 loop spans 16 amino acids. CDR1 is MNHNY, CDR2 SVGAGI, per germline (reference sequence). V lost 2 bases and J lost 0; bases outside the gene matches: 4. The CDR3 DNA sequence: TGTGCCAGCAGTTACGGACAGGTCAGCTCTGGAAACACCATATATTTT. This sequence encodes CASSYGQVSSGNTIYF.

V usage is TRBV9 and J usage is TRBJ1-2; D is possibly TRBD1 (5 bases). The CDR3 has 14 amino acids. Germline CDR1 reads SGDLS; CDR2 reads YYNGEE. The ends were cut back, 4 bases at V and 3 bases at J, with 13 bases in the middle. The CDR3 DNA reads as TGTGCCAGCAGCTATTCCCAGGGTGACTATGGCTACACCTTC. As protein: CASSYSQGDYGYTF.

There are a few counts of this clonotype. The gene calls are TRBV28 and TRBJ2-2; D gene unclear. V was clipped by 5 bases and J by 3 bases, with 10 bases between them. Germline CDR1 reads MDHEN; CDR2 reads SYDVKM. The CDR3 is made up of 14 amino acids. The DNA for the CDR3 is TGTGCCAGCAGTCCCCCCTTTTACACCGGGGAGCTGTTTTTT. The encoded protein is CASSPPFYTGELFF.

The chain employs TRBV2 and TRBJ2-7, with D hard to call. The V gene's germline CDR1 is SNHLY and CDR2 FYNNEI. The CDR3 has 11 residues. V gave up 8 bases and J gave up 7 bases, with 12 bases separating them. The CDR3 region has the DNA TGTGCCAGCGACACCCCTGGGGAGCAGTACTTC. Protein: CASDTPGEQYF.

V is TRBV5-1 and J is TRBJ1-1; D possibly corresponds to TRBD1 (5 bases). From germline, CDR1 is SGHRS and CDR2 YFSETQ. The V end was cut by 4 bases, the J end by 4 bases, with 17 bases between. This CDR3 region has 15 residues. The CDR3 DNA reads TGCGCCAGCAGCCCCACCTCAGGGTTCGGCACTGAAGCTTTCTTT. Protein product: CASSPTSGFGTEAFF.

The V call is TRBV4-3, the J call TRBJ2-7; D may match TRBD1 or TRBD2 (5 bases each). The V and J ends lost 0 bases and 4 bases respectively, with 13 bases between them. Germline V gene sequence: CDR1 LGHNA, CDR2 YSLEER. The CDR3 has 15 amino acids. This CDR3 is CASSQDQYGAYEQYF. The CDR3 DNA reads TGCGCCAGCAGCCAAGATCAGTACGGGGCGTACGAGCAGTACTTC.

This clonotype came up many times. The chain employs TRBV5-1 and TRBJ2-2; no firm D call. V was clipped by 0 bases and J by 0 bases, with 6 bases between them. The CDR3 totals 15 residues. Germline loops: CDR1 SGHRS, CDR2 YFSETQ. CDR3 nucleotides: TGCGCCAGCAGCTTGGACGGCGCGAACACCGGGGAGCTGTTTTTT. Translation: CASSLDGANTGELFF.

The sample holds a few counts of this clonotype. CDR3 in amino acids: CASSSKEQFF. The CDR3 bases are TGTGCCAGCAGCTCGAAGGAGCAGTTCTTC. The chain employs TRBV7-9 and TRBJ2-1; D unclear. Germline V lookup: CDR1 SEHNR, CDR2 FQNEAQ (reference sequence). Trimming took 4 bases from V and 10 from J, leaving 5 bases between them. The CDR3 totals 10 residues.

The J gene is TRBJ2-1, the V gene TRBV27; TRBD2 agrees at 11 bases. V gave up 5 bases and J gave up 8 bases; unmatched junction bases: 8. This CDR3 region has 15 residues. Germline CDR1 and CDR2: MNHEY and SMNVEV (reference sequence). CDR3: CASSLSGRVMDEQFF. For the CDR3, the DNA is TGTGCCAGCAGTCTTAGCGGGAGGGTGATGGATGAGCAGTTCTTC.

This sequence joins TRBV6-5 and TRBJ1-5; a weak D match, TRBD1 (5 bases). Trimming took off 5 bases at V and 3 bases at J, with 14 bases between the two ends. The CDR3 has 15 residues. Germline-derived CDR1 and CDR2 are MNHEY and SVGAGI. The CDR3 DNA reads TGTGCCAGCAGTCTCGACAGTACCCTCAATCAGCCCCAGCATTTT. Encoded protein: CASSLDSTLNQPQHF.

The count of this clonotype is one. The CDR3 sequence is CASDQATFCGSKNEQFF. In nucleotides, the CDR3 is TGTGCCAGCGACCAAGCTACTTTTTGCGGGAGTAAAAATGAGCAGTTCTTC. The chain couples TRBV6-4 to TRBJ2-1; 7 bases are shared with TRBD2. V dropped 8 bases and J dropped 7; count of bases not matched to a gene: 20. Per the germline V gene, CDR1 is MRHNA and CDR2 is SNTAGT. The CDR3 sequence is 17 residues long.

This clonotype was detected many times. The genes are TRBV5-1 and TRBJ1-6; D is ambiguous. V dropped 2 bases and J dropped 7 bases, with 10 bases sitting between them. CDR1 is SGHRS, CDR2 YFSETQ, per germline. The CDR3 runs 14 residues. In DNA form, the CDR3 reads TGCGCCAGCAGCTTTGCGACGGGAAATTCACCCCTCCACTTT. Amino acids: CASSFATGNSPLHF.

This chain joins TRBV29-1 and TRBJ1-1, with TRBD1 identical over 11 bases. Germline values: CDR1 SQVTM, CDR2 ANQGSEA. The CDR3 spans 16 residues. V gave up 3 bases and J gave up 0 bases; unmatched junction bases: 6. Written as DNA, the CDR3 is TGCAGCGTTGACCGGACAGGGGGCGTGATGAACACTGAAGCTTTCTTT. It yields the protein CSVDRTGGVMNTEAFF.

The rearrangement uses TRBV9 and TRBJ2-1; D is possibly TRBD2 (6 bases). This CDR3 spans 17 amino acids. Germline V gene sequence: CDR1 SGDLS, CDR2 YYNGEE. Trimming stripped 0 bases from V and 2 bases from J, with 15 bases between. Here the CDR3 reads CASSVAGGAGPYNEQFF. In DNA, the CDR3 is TGTGCCAGCAGCGTAGCAGGCGGGGCGGGCCCCTACAATGAGCAGTTCTTC.

V and J are TRBV5-8 and TRBJ2-7; 9 positions agree with TRBD2. Germline-derived CDR1 and CDR2 are SGHTS and YDEGEE. This CDR3 is 16 amino acids long. The junction had 8 bases not matched to a gene; V was cut back by 4 bases and J by 0 bases. In DNA, the CDR3 is TGTGCCAGCAGCGCCCGACTAGCGGAGGCCTCCTACGAGCAGTACTTC. It encodes CASSARLAEASYEQYF. Filled out from reference TRBV5-8 and TRBJ2-7, the complete variable domain reads EAGVTQSPTHLIKTRGQQATLRCSPISGHTSVYWYQQALGLGLQFLLWYDEGEERNRGNFPPRFSGRQFPNYSSELNVNALELEDSALYLCASSARLAEASYEQYFGPGTRLTVT.

This sequence joins TRBV4-2 and TRBJ2-7; the match to TRBD2 covers 9 bases. Looked up from germline, CDR1 is LGHNA and CDR2 is YNFKEQ. This CDR3 comprises 18 residues. Germline trimming cut 0 bases from V and 6 bases from J; bases unmatched to any gene: 15. CDR3 nucleotide sequence: TGTGCCAGCAGCCAAGATTCGGGGAGCGGGAGGCCCCAATTCGAGCAGTACTTC. Translated: CASSQDSGSGRPQFEQYF.

Only a few counts were recorded for this clonotype. The rearrangement links TRBV9 to TRBJ1-1, with TRBD1 identical over 7 bases. This CDR3 comprises 13 residues. V shed 0 bases, J shed 6 bases, and the junction held 2 bases outside the gene matches. The V gene's germline CDR1 is SGDLS and CDR2 YYNGEE. Written as DNA, the CDR3 is TGTGCCAGCAGCGTAGCCGGGACAGCTGAAGCTTTCTTT. This codes for CASSVAGTAEAFF.

The rearrangement links TRBV7-9 to TRBJ2-2, with 8 bases identical to TRBD1. The CDR3 totals 16 residues. Germline CDR1 and CDR2: SEHNR and FQNEAQ (reference sequence). The V gene end was trimmed by 5 bases and the J gene end by 2 bases; junction bases not matched to a gene: 7. This CDR3 reads CASSTGTGSNTGELFF. The CDR3 DNA follows: TGTGCCAGCAGCACTGGGACAGGCTCAAACACCGGGGAGCTGTTTTTT.

The chain couples TRBV20-1 to TRBJ1-2; 9 positions agree with TRBD1. The germline gives CDR1 DFQATT, CDR2 SNEGSKA (reference sequence). The ends lost 5 bases at V and 8 bases at J; junction bases unmatched: 15. The CDR3 consists of 15 residues. The CDR3 DNA reads as TGCAGTGCTGGCCTCAGCGGGGGGACAGGGCCGGGCTACACCTTC. It is translated as CSAGLSGGTGPGYTF.

The chain has TRBV6-5 and TRBJ2-7; tentatively, D is TRBD2 (6 bases). Germline V gives CDR1 MNHEY, CDR2 SVGAGI. Trimming took 2 bases from V and 3 from J, leaving 14 bases between them. The CDR3 has 15 residues. The CDR3 bases are TGTGCCAGCAGTTACCGGACTGGGGGGAACTACGAGCAGTACTTC. This encodes CASSYRTGGNYEQYF.

CDR3: CASSPVGSSYNEQFF. Here the CDR3 DNA reads TGTGCCAGCAGCCCGGTGGGTAGCTCCTACAATGAGCAGTTCTTC. This chain uses TRBV7-3 with TRBJ2-1; D uncertain. The CDR3 is made up of 15 amino acids. Per the germline V gene, CDR1 is SGHTA and CDR2 is FQGTGA. V gave up 5 bases and J gave up 0 bases, with 11 bases separating them.

This chain joins TRBV3-1 and TRBJ2-5, with D hard to call. CDR1 and CDR2 (germline): LGHDT, YNNKEL (reference sequence). V lost 0 bases to trimming and J lost 2 bases, with 10 bases between them. This CDR3 has 15 residues. For the CDR3, the DNA is TGTGCCAGCAGCCAAGAGGAAACCGTACAAGAGACCCAGTACTTC. As protein: CASSQEETVQETQYF.

This clonotype has a single count. This chain joins TRBV12-2 and TRBJ1-5; the D segment call TRBD1 is taken from the table without a DNA check. TRBV12-2 represents a pseudogene. The CDR3 runs to 16 residues. This chain's CDR3 is CASRFRDPSAIQPQHF. The DNA for the CDR3 is TGTGCAAGTCGCTTCCGGGACCCGAGCGCCATCCAGCCCCAGCATTTT.

The chain recombines TRBV12-3 or TRBV12-4 with TRBJ2-1; D is perhaps TRBD1 (7 bases). This CDR3 contains 19 residues. V was shortened by 0 bases and J by 12 bases, with 30 bases between the two germline ends. CDR3 coding DNA: TGTGCCAGCAGTTTAGCGCTTGGAGACAGGGAACGGGAGCCGCGAGGGCAGTTCTTC. It specifies CASSLALGDREREPRGQFF.

The rearrangement uses TRBV5-1 and TRBJ1-1; D is undetermined. The CDR3 has 16 residues. V was pared by 3 bases and J by 1 base, with 16 bases between. Germline loops: CDR1 SGHRS, CDR2 YFSETQ. CDR3: CASSSSVRISNTEAFF. As DNA, the CDR3 is TGCGCCAGCAGCTCCTCCGTGAGGATTTCGAACACTGAAGCTTTCTTT.

V usage is TRBV5-1 and J usage is TRBJ1-1; 8 bases match TRBD1. In germline, CDR1 is SGHRS, CDR2 YFSETQ. V trimming: 4 bases; J trimming: 5 bases; junction bases outside the gene matches: 4. The CDR3 is 13 residues long. CDR3: CASSPGGGTEAFF. The CDR3 coding sequence is TGCGCCAGCAGCCCAGGGGGCGGGACTGAAGCTTTCTTT.

This clonotype was seen more than once but under ten times. The CDR3 DNA reads as TGCAGCGTTGAAGACCTCATTGAGACTGAAGCTTTCTTT. Its protein is CSVEDLIETEAFF. V is TRBV29-1 and J is TRBJ1-1; D uncertain. Germline V gives CDR1 SQVTM, CDR2 ANQGSEA. Trimming removed 0 bases from V and 5 bases from J, with 10 bases in between. The CDR3 loop spans 13 amino acids.

This clonotype was recorded at least ten times. The chain uses TRBV27 and TRBJ1-1; D ambiguous. V was cut by 4 bases and J by 4 bases, with 13 bases left in between. This CDR3 region has 14 residues. Looked up from germline, CDR1 is MNHEY and CDR2 is SMNVEV (reference sequence). The CDR3 region has the DNA TGTGCCAGCAGTTCCGGACGTGATGGCACTGAAGCTTTCTTT. It codes for CASSSGRDGTEAFF.

V usage is TRBV27 and J usage is TRBJ1-6, with 8 bases identical to TRBD1. The junction had 5 bases not matched to a gene; V was cut back by 0 bases and J by 10 bases. This CDR3 has 15 residues. Per germline, CDR1 MNHEY and CDR2 SMNVEV (reference sequence). The CDR3, as DNA: TGTGCCAGCAGTTTATCGGCAGGGGGCGGATCACCCCTCCACTTT. It encodes CASSLSAGGGSPLHF.